A selection of T cell receptor beta chains follows, all from one sample in a study of response to subunit inactivated influenza vaccine. A single record per CDR3 protein comes from TCRdb applying MiXCR to the RT-PCR reads. The sample comprises about 540,000 distinct CDR3 sequences, around a quarter of which are singletons, and 2.5% to 3% rests with the top ten. This same sample was also taken into another study, of T cells expressing NK-cell markers.

The starting material was CD4+ T cells sorted from PBMCs, obtained approximately 12 days after vaccination. These receptor sequences come from a man aged 50 to 60 who received an inactivated influenza vaccine. Both conserved end residues are part of each CDR3.

J | V | CDR3
TRBJ1-3 | TRBV20-1 | CSASRKGPTIYF
TRBJ2-1 | TRBV5-1 | CARSSGRIDNEQFF
TRBJ2-2 | TRBV4-3 | CASSDGQGAAGELFF
TRBJ2-3 | TRBV15 | CATSRDGGLDADTQYF
TRBJ1-6 | TRBV4-1 | CASSHPRGTGIDNSPLHF
TRBJ2-7 | TRBV2 | CASLEDTPYEQYF
TRBJ2-1 | TRBV10-3 | CAISVQGGEQFF
TRBJ1-6 | TRBV30 | CAWSVQGKSPLHF
TRBJ1-5 | TRBV12-3/TRBV12-4 | CASSLLQNNQPQHF
TRBJ2-4 | TRBV25-1 | CASSEWGTGAKNIQYF
TRBJ2-1 | TRBV3-1 | CASSPYFNEQFF
TRBJ1-2 | TRBV10-3 | CAISEIRQGPKGYGYTF
TRBJ2-2 | TRBV6-2/TRBV6-3 | CASSYRLGLFF
TRBJ2-5 | TRBV9 | CASSVALREDQETQYF
TRBJ2-7 | TRBV11-2 | CASSLLTRTYEQYF
TRBJ2-7 | TRBV10-3 | CAISESVTRWSF
TRBJ2-7 | TRBV7-9 | CASSLLRGASYEQYF
TRBJ2-3 | TRBV27 | CASSLLTSGSVITQYF
TRBJ1-5 | TRBV27 | CASSLSPLSNQPQHF
TRBJ2-2 | TRBV20-1 | CSAVRGRNTGELFF
TRBJ2-4 | TRBV11-2 | CASSLTGRGSRFGNIQYF
TRBJ1-1 | TRBV11-2 | CASSLGAGSEEAFF
TRBJ1-3 | TRBV15 | CATSRQGIISGNTIYF
TRBJ2-1 | TRBV6-2/TRBV6-3 | CASSWAGNEQFF
TRBJ2-2 | TRBV24-1 | CATRARGSDTGELFF
TRBJ2-7 | TRBV4-3 | CASSHGIRERFYEQYF
TRBJ1-2 | TRBV5-1 | CASSHHDRGNYGYTF
TRBJ2-7 | TRBV20-1 | CSARPLSSYEQYF
TRBJ2-7 | TRBV29-1 | CSVDGERAYEQYF
TRBJ2-7 | TRBV7-8 | CASSERTSGSWLYEQYF
TRBJ2-5 | TRBV10-3 | CAISEPLAQETQYF
TRBJ2-7 | TRBV2 | CASRRGYEQYF
TRBJ2-1 | TRBV2 | CASRRDQGSSYNEQFF
TRBJ2-2 | TRBV11-2 | CASSLVSSLRWNGELFF
TRBJ2-1 | TRBV5-4 | CATRTVGEQFF
TRBJ2-3 | TRBV10-3 | CAISESWTTTDTQYF
TRBJ2-1 | TRBV10-3 | CAISGLLAVNNEQFF
TRBJ1-2 | TRBV11-1 | CASGGAAEGGYTF
TRBJ2-5 | TRBV30 | CAWSRGGQQETQYF
TRBJ1-1 | TRBV10-3 | CAISDRQGLEAFF
TRBJ1-1 | TRBV25-1 | CASSVPGGEAFF
TRBJ1-6 | TRBV4-3 | CASSQDTGQLNSPLHF
TRBJ2-2 | TRBV20-1 | CSAGPAGGRTGELFF
TRBJ1-1 | TRBV25-1 | CASPTALGTEAFF
TRBJ1-2 | TRBV3-1 | CASSQEVTLYYGYTF
TRBJ1-4 | TRBV6-1 | CASRGTVNEKLFF
TRBJ2-3 | TRBV20-1 | CSARGDRVTDTQYF
TRBJ2-3 | TRBV21-1 | CASSKRTSRDTDTQYF
TRBJ2-5 | TRBV20-1 | CSARSGGRETQYF
TRBJ2-2 | TRBV28 | CASRPLAGGQTGELFF
TRBJ2-2 | TRBV12-3/TRBV12-4 | CASRQGVPGELFF
TRBJ2-5 | TRBV12-3/TRBV12-4 | CASSSPVVWQETQYF
TRBJ2-2 | TRBV18 | CASSPNAGSTGELFF